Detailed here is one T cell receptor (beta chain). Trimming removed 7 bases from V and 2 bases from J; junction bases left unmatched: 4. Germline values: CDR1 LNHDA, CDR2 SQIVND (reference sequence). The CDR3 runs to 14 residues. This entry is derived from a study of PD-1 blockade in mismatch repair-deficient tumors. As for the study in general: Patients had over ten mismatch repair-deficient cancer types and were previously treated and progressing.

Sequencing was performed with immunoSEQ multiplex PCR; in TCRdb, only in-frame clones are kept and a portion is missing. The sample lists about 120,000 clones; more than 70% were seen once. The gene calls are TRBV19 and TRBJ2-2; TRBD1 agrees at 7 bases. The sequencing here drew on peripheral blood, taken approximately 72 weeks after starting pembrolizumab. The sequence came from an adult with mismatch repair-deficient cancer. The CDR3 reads CASTYRGNTGELFF. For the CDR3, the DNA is TGTGCCAGTACCTACAGGGGAAACACCGGGGAGCTGTTTTTT.